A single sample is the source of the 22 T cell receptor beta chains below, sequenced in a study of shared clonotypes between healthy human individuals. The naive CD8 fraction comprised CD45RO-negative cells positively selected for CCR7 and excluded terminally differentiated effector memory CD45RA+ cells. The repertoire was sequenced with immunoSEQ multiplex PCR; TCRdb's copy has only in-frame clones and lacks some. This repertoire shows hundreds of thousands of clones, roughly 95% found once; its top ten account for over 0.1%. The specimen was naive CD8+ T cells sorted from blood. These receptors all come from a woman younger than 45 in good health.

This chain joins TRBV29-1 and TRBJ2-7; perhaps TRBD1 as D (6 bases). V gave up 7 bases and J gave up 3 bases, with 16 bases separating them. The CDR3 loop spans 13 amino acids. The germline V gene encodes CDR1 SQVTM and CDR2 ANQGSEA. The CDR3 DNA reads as TGCAGCGGCACGGACAGACCAGGCTACGAGCAGTACTTC. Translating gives CSGTDRPGYEQYF.

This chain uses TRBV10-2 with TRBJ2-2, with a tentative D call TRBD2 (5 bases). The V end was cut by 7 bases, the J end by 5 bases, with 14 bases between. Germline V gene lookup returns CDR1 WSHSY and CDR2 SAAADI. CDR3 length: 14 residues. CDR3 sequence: CASTGLKETGELFF. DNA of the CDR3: TGCGCCAGCACGGGGTTGAAGGAGACCGGGGAGCTGTTTTTT.

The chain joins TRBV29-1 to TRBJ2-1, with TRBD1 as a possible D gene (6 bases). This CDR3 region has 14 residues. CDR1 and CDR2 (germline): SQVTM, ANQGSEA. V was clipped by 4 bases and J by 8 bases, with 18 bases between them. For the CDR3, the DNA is TGCAGCGTTGCCTCCCGGGACACCGGGTATGAGCAGTTCTTC. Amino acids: CSVASRDTGYEQFF.

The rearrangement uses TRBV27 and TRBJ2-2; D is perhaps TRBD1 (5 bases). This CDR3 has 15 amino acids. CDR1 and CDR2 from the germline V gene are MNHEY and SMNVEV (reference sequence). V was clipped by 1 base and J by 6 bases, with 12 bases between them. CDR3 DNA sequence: TGTGCCAGCAGTTTATTTGCAGGGATCCCCGGGGAGCTGTTTTTT. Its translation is CASSLFAGIPGELFF.

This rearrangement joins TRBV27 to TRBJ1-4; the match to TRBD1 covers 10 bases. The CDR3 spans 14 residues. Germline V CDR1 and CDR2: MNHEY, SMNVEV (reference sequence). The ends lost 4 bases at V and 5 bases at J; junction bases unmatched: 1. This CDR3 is CASSWTGGNEKLFF. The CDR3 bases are TGTGCCAGCAGTTGGACAGGGGGAAATGAAAAACTGTTTTTT. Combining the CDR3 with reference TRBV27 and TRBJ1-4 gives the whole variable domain EAQVTQNPRYLITVTGKKLTVTCSQNMNHEYMSWYRQDPGLGLRQIYYSMNVEVTDKGDVPEGYKVSRKEKRNFPLILESPSPNQTSLYFCASSWTGGNEKLFFGSGTQLSVL.

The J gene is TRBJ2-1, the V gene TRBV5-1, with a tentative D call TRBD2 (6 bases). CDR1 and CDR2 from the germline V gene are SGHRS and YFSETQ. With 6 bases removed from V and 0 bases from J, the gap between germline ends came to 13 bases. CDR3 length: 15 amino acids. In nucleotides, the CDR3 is TGCGCCAGCATGGAGGGGTTGAGCTCCTACAATGAGCAGTTCTTC. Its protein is CASMEGLSSYNEQFF.

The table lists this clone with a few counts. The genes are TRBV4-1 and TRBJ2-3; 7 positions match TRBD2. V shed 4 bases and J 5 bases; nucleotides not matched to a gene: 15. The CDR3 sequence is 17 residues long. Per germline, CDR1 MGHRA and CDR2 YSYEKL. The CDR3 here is CASSLLTGLIGGDTQYF. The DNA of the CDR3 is TGCGCCAGCAGCCTTCTAACGGGACTAATAGGTGGAGATACGCAGTATTTT.

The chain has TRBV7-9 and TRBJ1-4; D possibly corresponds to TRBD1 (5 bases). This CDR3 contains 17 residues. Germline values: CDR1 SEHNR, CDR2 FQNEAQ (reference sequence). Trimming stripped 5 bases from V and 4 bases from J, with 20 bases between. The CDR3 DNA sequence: TGTGCCAGCAGCCCCAGGGACGTCGCGACCTTTAATGAAAAACTGTTTTTT. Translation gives CASSPRDVATFNEKLFF. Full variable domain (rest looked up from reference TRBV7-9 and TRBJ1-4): DTGVSQNPRHKITKRGQNVTFRCDPISEHNRLYWYRQTLGQGPEFLTYFQNEAQLEKSRLLSDRFSAERPKGSFSTLEIQRTEQGDSAMYLCASSPRDVATFNEKLFFGSGTQLSVL.

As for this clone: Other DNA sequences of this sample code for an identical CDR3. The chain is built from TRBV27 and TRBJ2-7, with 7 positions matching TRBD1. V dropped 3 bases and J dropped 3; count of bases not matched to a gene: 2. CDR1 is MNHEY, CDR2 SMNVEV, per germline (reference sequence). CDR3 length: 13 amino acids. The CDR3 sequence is CASSLRQGYEQYF. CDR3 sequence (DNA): TGTGCCAGCAGTTTGAGACAGGGCTACGAGCAGTACTTC.

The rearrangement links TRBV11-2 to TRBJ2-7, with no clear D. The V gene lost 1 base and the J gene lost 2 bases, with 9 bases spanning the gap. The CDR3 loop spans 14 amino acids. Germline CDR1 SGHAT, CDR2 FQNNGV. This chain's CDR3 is CASSLVGLTYEQYF. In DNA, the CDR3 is TGTGCCAGCAGCTTAGTCGGGCTGACCTACGAGCAGTACTTC.

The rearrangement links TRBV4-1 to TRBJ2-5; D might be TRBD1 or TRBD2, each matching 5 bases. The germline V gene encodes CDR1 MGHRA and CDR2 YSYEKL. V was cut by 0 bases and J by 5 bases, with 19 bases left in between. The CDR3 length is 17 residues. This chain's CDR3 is CASSQDPLGPGAETQYF. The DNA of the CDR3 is TGCGCCAGCAGCCAAGATCCTCTCGGGCCCGGGGCTGAGACCCAGTACTTC.

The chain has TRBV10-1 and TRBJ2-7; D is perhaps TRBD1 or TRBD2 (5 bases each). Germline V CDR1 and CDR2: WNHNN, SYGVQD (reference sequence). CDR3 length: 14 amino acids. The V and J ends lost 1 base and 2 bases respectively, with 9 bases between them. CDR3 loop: CASSEFEGTYEQYF. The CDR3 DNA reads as TGCGCCAGCAGTGAGTTTGAGGGGACCTACGAGCAGTACTTC.

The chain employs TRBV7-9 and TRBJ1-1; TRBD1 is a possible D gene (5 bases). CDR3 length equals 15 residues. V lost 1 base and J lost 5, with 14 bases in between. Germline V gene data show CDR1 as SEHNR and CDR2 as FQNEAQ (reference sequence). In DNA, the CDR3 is TGTGCCAGCAGCTTAGGGGCAGGGTTGAGGACTGAAGCTTTCTTT. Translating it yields CASSLGAGLRTEAFF. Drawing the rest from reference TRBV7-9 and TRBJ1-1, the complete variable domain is DTGVSQNPRHKITKRGQNVTFRCDPISEHNRLYWYRQTLGQGPEFLTYFQNEAQLEKSRLLSDRFSAERPKGSFSTLEIQRTEQGDSAMYLCASSLGAGLRTEAFFGQGTRLTVV.

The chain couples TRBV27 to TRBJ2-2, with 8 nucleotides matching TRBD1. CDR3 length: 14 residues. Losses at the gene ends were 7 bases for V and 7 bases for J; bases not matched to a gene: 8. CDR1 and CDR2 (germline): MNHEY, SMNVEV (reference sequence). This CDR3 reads CASTPGQGVGELFF. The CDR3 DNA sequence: TGTGCCAGCACCCCTGGACAGGGTGTCGGGGAGCTGTTTTTT.

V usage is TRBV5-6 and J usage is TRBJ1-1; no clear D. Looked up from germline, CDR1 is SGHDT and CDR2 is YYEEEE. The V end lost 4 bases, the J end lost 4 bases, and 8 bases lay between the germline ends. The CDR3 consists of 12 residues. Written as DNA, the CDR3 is TGTGCCAGCAGCCTGTTGGGCACTGAAGCTTTCTTT. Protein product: CASSLLGTEAFF.

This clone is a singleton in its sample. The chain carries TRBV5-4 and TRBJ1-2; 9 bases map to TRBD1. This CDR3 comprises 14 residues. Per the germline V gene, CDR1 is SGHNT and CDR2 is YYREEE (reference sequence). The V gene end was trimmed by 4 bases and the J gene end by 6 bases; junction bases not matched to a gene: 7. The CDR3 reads CASSARDRAHGYTF. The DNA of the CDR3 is TGTGCCAGCAGCGCTCGGGACAGGGCCCATGGCTACACCTTC.

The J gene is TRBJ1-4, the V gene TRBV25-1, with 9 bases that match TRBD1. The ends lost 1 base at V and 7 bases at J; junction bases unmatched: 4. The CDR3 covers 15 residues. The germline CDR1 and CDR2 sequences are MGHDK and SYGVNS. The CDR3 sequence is CASSESGTGREKLFF. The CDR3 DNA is TGTGCCAGCAGTGAATCGGGGACAGGGCGTGAAAAACTGTTTTTT. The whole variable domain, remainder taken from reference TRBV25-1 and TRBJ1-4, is EADIYQTPRYLVIGTGKKITLECSQTMGHDKMYWYQQDPGMELHLIHYSYGVNSTEKGDLSSESTVSRIRTEHFPLTLESARPSHTSQYLCASSESGTGREKLFFGSGTQLSVL.

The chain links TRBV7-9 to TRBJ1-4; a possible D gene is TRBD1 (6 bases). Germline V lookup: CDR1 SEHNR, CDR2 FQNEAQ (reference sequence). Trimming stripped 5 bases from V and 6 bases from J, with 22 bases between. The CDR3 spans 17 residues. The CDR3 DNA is TGTGCCAGCAGCCCGGGGGCAGGGCTCCTCTACTATGAAAAACTGTTTTTT. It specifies CASSPGAGLLYYEKLFF.

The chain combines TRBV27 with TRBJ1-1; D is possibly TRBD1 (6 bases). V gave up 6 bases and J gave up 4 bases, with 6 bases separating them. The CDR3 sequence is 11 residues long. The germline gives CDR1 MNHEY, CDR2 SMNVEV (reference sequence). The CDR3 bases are TGTGCCAGCAGCAGGGGCACTGAAGCTTTCTTT. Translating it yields CASSRGTEAFF.

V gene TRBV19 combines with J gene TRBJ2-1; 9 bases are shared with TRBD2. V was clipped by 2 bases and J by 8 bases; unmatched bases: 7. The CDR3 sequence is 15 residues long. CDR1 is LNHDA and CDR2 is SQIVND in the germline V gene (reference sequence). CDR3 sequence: CASSIIAGADDEQFF. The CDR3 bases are TGTGCCAGTAGTATAATAGCGGGAGCGGACGATGAGCAGTTCTTC.

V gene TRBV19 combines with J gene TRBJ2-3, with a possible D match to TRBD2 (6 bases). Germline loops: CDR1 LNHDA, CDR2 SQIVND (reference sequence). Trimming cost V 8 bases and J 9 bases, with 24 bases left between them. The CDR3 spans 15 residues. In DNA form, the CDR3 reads TGTGCCAGTGCCGACCGGGACTCCTTCATGGGCACGCAGTATTTT. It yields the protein CASADRDSFMGTQYF.

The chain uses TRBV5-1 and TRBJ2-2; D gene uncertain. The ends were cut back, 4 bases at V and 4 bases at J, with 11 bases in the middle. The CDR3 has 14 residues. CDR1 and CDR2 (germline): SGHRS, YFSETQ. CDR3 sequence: CASSLRITTGELFF. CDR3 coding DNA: TGCGCCAGCAGCCTCAGGATTACCACCGGGGAGCTGTTTTTT.